The clone carrying this T cell receptor beta chain occurred many times. V shed 3 bases and J shed 5 bases, with 1 base lying between them. This CDR3 comprises 10 residues. The germline V gene encodes CDR1 MNHNS and CDR2 SASEGT. TRAV- and TRBV-specific primers, spanning alpha and beta chains, primed first-strand cDNA. The authors ran around 19 PCR cycles to amplify TCRs with a constant-region primer and V-primer adapter. TCRdb called the reads again in MiXCR, with one record for every CDR3 protein. The sample contains some 94,000 distinct CDR3 sequences, roughly 20% of which appear only once. Time point in this sample: after trial treatment. The treatment here: LDRT plus nivolumab, ipilimumab, low-dose cyclophosphamide and aspirin (RACIN trial). This sample is drawn from a study of low-dose radiotherapy and immunotherapy resistance in tumors. Whole-study context: Cohort 2's total reached 13 Gy over 26 weeks, at 1 Gy per fraction every two weeks. Every two weeks, the protocol called for intravenous cyclophosphamide at 200 mg/m2. It was given one day before each radiation and immunotherapy administration.

The TCR sequence derives from a female donor with ovarian cancer. The rearrangement links TRBV6-1 to TRBJ2-5; no definite D call. The sequenced sample was PBMCs, obtained after low-dose radiotherapy plus immunotherapy. The CDR3 nucleotides read TGTGCCAGCAGTGAGGAGACCCAGTACTTC. Encoded protein: CASSEETQYF.